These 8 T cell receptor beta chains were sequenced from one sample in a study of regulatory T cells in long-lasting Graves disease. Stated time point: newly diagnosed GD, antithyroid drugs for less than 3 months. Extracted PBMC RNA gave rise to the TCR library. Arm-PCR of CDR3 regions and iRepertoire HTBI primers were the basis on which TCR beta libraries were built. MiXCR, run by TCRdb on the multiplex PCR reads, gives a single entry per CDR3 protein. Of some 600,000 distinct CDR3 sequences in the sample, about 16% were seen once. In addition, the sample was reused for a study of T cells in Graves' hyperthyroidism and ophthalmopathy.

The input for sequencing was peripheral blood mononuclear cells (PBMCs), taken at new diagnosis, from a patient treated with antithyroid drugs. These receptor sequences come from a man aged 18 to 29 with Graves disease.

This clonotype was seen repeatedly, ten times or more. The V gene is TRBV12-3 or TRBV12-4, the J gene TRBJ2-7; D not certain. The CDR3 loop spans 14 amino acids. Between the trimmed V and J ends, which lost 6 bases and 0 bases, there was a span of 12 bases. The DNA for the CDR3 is TGTGCCAGCAGCCTGACCTATAGCTCCTACGAGCAGTACTTC. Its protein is CASSLTYSSYEQYF.

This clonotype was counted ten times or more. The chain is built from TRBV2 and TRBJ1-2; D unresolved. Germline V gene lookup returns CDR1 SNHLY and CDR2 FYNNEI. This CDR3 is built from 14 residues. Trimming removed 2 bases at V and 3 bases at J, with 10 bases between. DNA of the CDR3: TGTGCCAGCAGTGAATCGGCGGCAGACTATGGCTACACCTTC. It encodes CASSESAADYGYTF.

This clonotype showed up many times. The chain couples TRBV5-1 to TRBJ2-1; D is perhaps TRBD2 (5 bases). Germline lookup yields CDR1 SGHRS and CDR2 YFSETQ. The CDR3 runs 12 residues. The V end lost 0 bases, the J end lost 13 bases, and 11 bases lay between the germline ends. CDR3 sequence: CASSLAEGSQFF. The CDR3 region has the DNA TGCGCCAGCAGCTTGGCCGAGGGTTCCCAGTTCTTC.

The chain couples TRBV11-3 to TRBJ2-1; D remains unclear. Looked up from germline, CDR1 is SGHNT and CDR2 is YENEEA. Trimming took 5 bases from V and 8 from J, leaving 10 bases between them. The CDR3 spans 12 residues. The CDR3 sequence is CASSPRADEQFF. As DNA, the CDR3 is TGTGCCAGCAGCCCAAGGGCTGATGAGCAGTTCTTC.

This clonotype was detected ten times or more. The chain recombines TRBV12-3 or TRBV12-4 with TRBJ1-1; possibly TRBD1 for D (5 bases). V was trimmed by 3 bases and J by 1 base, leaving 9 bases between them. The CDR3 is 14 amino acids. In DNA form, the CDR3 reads TGTGCCAGCAGTTTCGGGGCAGGGAACACTGAAGCTTTCTTT. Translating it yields CASSFGAGNTEAFF.

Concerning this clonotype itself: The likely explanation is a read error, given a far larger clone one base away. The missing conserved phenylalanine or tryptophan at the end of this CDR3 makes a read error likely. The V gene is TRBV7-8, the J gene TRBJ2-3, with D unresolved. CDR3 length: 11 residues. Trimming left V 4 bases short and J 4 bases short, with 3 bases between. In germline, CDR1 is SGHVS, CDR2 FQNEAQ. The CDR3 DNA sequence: TGTGCCAGCAGCTCTTCAGATACGCAGTATTCT. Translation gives CASSSSDTQYS.

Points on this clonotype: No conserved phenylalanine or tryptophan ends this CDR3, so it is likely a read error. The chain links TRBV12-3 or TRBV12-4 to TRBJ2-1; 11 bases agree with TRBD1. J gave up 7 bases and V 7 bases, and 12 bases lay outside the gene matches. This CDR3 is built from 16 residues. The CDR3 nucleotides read TGTGCCAGCATCTCCCGGACAGGGGGCTATTGGAATGAGCAGTTCCTC. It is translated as CASISRTGGYWNEQFL.

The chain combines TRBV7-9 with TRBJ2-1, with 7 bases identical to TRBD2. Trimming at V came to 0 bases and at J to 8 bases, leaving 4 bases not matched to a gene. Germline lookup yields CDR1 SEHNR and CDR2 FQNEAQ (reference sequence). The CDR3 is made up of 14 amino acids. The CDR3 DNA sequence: TGTGCCAGCAGCTTAGCGGGAGGGCCGGATGAGCAGTTCTTC. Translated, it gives CASSLAGGPDEQFF. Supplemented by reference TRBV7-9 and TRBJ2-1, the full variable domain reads DTGVSQNPRHKITKRGQNVTFRCDPISEHNRLYWYRQTLGQGPEFLTYFQNEAQLEKSRLLSDRFSAERPKGSFSTLEIQRTEQGDSAMYLCASSLAGGPDEQFFGPGTRLTVL.